This TCR beta chain was identified in a study of blood T cells in healthy people across ages. Combining a sample-barcoded 5' primer with a J-beta primer mix, a second PCR ran for 7 to 11 cycles. One entry per CDR3 protein, called by TCRdb with MiXCR from the 5' RACE reads. The sample gives over 600,000 distinct CDR3 sequences, approximately 53% of which show up once; more than 25% is in the top ten. This clonotype was counted a few times. Sequenced input: blood. The source is a man aged 35-49 years in good health.

CDR3 coding DNA: TGTGCCATCAGTGAGACAGCAGATACGCAGTATTTT. Its protein product is CAISETADTQYF. V gene TRBV10-3 combines with J gene TRBJ2-3; D call uncertain. The germline gives CDR1 ENHRY, CDR2 SYGVKD. This CDR3 is 12 amino acids long. V was trimmed by 2 bases and J by 4 bases, leaving 4 bases between them.